One and the same sample provided the 19 T cell receptor beta chains below, sequenced in a study of control samples from healthy donors and cancer patients. Data came from immunoSEQ multiplex PCR; TCRdb stores just in-frame clones and leaves some out. Of about 170,000 clones in the sample, 93% are singletons; the top ten hold approximately 4%. What was sequenced was blood. These receptors all stem from a woman aged 55-75 years in good health.

This clone was seen just once. The chain joins TRBV4-1 to TRBJ2-7, with D tentatively TRBD1 (6 bases). The germline gives CDR1 MGHRA, CDR2 YSYEKL. Trimming stripped 1 base from V and 5 bases from J, with 15 bases between. The length of the CDR3 is 15 residues. CDR3 loop: CASSQVGQRANEQYF. CDR3 nucleotides: TGCGCCAGCAGCCAAGTCGGACAGCGCGCGAACGAGCAGTACTTC.

This clone has just one count. The V gene is TRBV28, the J gene TRBJ2-7; D remains ambiguous. The CDR3 sequence is 14 residues long. With 1 base removed from V and 1 base from J, the gap between germline ends came to 8 bases. CDR1 MDHEN and CDR2 SYDVKM come from the germline V gene. For the CDR3, the DNA is TGTGCCAGCAGTTTATTGGGGTATTCCTACGAGCAGTACTTC. Protein product: CASSLLGYSYEQYF.

The chain carries TRBV12-3 or TRBV12-4 and TRBJ2-7; D not certain. The V end lost 4 bases, the J end lost 4 bases, and 5 bases lay between the germline ends. The CDR3 runs 11 residues. The CDR3, as DNA: TGTGCCAGCAGTTCTCAGTACGAGCAGTACTTC. This translates into CASSSQYEQYF.

CDR3 residues: CASSYARGTEAFF. For the CDR3, the DNA is TGTGCCAGCAGTTACGCGAGGGGCACTGAAGCTTTCTTT. The J gene is TRBJ1-1, the V gene TRBV6-5; a possible D gene is TRBD1 (5 bases). V was cut by 2 bases and J by 4 bases, with 8 bases left in between. This CDR3 is 13 amino acids long. From germline, CDR1 is MNHEY and CDR2 SVGAGI.

V and J are TRBV2 and TRBJ1-4; 12 bases fit TRBD1. V trimming: 6 bases; J trimming: 9 bases; junction bases outside the gene matches: 5. CDR3 length: 14 amino acids. The V gene's germline CDR1 is SNHLY and CDR2 FYNNEI. CDR3 DNA sequence: TGTGCCAGCAGGGGACAGGGGGCAGTTCAAAAACTGTTTTTT. Translation gives CASRGQGAVQKLFF.

The gene calls are TRBV4-1 and TRBJ1-6; D ambiguous. Trimming took off 4 bases at V and 7 bases at J, with 5 bases between the two ends. From germline, CDR1 is MGHRA and CDR2 YSYEKL. This CDR3 spans 12 amino acids. Written as DNA, the CDR3 is TGCGCCAGCAGCCTGATAAATTCACCCCTCCACTTT. Amino acid sequence: CASSLINSPLHF.

The chain links TRBV3-1 (or the pseudogene TRBV3-2) to TRBJ1-4; perhaps TRBD1 as D (5 bases). CDR1 LGHDT and CDR2 YNNKEL come from the germline V gene (reference sequence). The CDR3 length is 13 residues. V lost 3 bases and J 8 bases, leaving 10 bases between the germline ends. The CDR3, as DNA: TGTGCCAGCAGCCACGACAGTAGGGAAAAACTGTTTTTT. It specifies CASSHDSREKLFF.

This rearrangement joins TRBV7-9 to TRBJ2-7; possible D gene TRBD1, 5 bases. Trimming took 5 bases from V and 3 from J, leaving 11 bases between them. Germline CDR1 and CDR2: SEHNR and FQNEAQ (reference sequence). The CDR3 totals 13 residues. The CDR3 region has the DNA TGTGCCAGCAGCCCCGACAGAATCTACGAGCAGTACTTC. Translated: CASSPDRIYEQYF.

CDR3 coding DNA: TGTGCCACCAGCAGAGACAGGGGGGTTCGGGAGCAGTTCTTC. Its translation: CATSRDRGVREQFF. The rearrangement links TRBV15 to TRBJ2-1, with D possibly matching TRBD1 (7 bases). The CDR3 runs 14 residues. From germline, CDR1 is LNHNV and CDR2 YYDKDF (reference sequence). Trimming left V 0 bases short and J 10 bases short, with 13 bases between.

This rearrangement joins TRBV3-1 (or the pseudogene TRBV3-2) to TRBJ2-5, with TRBD2 matching 14 bases. J lost 5 bases, V lost 4 bases, and 6 bases had no gene match. Germline V gene data show CDR1 as LGHDT and CDR2 as YNNKEL (reference sequence). The CDR3 runs 16 residues. In nucleotides, the CDR3 is TGTGCCAGCAGCCCCCGACTAGCGGGGGGGCGGGAGACCCAGTACTTC. Encoded protein: CASSPRLAGGRETQYF.

V and J are TRBV10-3 and TRBJ2-7, with 8 bases aligning to TRBD2. Germline assignment: CDR1 ENHRY and CDR2 SYGVKD. Germline trimming cut 3 bases from V and 2 bases from J; bases unmatched to any gene: 0. The CDR3 has 13 amino acids. The CDR3 here is CAISDGGAYEQYF. CDR3 sequence (DNA): TGTGCCATCAGTGACGGGGGGGCCTACGAGCAGTACTTC.

The V call is TRBV3-1 (or the pseudogene TRBV3-2), the J call TRBJ2-7; D assignment may be TRBD1 or TRBD2 (6 bases each). CDR1 LGHDT and CDR2 YNNKEL come from the germline V gene (reference sequence). This CDR3 contains 17 residues. The germline V and J ends were trimmed by 4 bases and 6 bases, with 25 bases remaining between them. The DNA for the CDR3 is TGTGCCAGCAGCCCCGATCTGACTAGGGGGGAAGGGACCGAGCAGTACTTC. Amino acids: CASSPDLTRGEGTEQYF.

This chain links TRBV2 with TRBJ2-1; D remains ambiguous. CDR3 length equals 13 residues. V was cut by 6 bases and J by 4 bases, with 10 bases left in between. CDR1 and CDR2 from the germline V gene are SNHLY and FYNNEI. CDR3 sequence (DNA): TGTGCCAGCAGGGGTCTAGGTTACAATGAGCAGTTCTTC. Protein sequence: CASRGLGYNEQFF.

This clone was seen once. The CDR3 sequence: CASRLNTEAFF. Written as DNA, the CDR3 is TGCGCCAGCAGATTGAACACTGAAGCTTTCTTT. The chain joins TRBV10-2 to TRBJ1-1; D is unclear. Trimming shortened V by 6 bases and J by 0 bases, and 2 bases separated the two germline ends. The CDR3 length is 11 residues. Germline V gives CDR1 WSHSY, CDR2 SAAADI.

The rearrangement joins TRBV9 to TRBJ1-5; D is undetermined. From germline, CDR1 is SGDLS and CDR2 YYNGEE. The V gene lost 1 base and the J gene lost 9 bases, with 14 bases spanning the gap. The CDR3 has 14 residues. The CDR3: CASSVRDDSGPQHF. The CDR3 DNA is TGTGCCAGCAGCGTAAGGGATGATTCCGGGCCCCAGCATTTT.

V gene TRBV7-2 combines with J gene TRBJ2-1; 10 positions agree with TRBD2. With V trimmed by 1 base and J by 7 bases, 7 bases remained unmatched. The CDR3 sequence is 16 residues long. Looked up from germline, CDR1 is SGHTA and CDR2 is FQGNSA. The CDR3 DNA reads TGTGCCAGCAGCTTAGATGGCACTAGCGGGATAAATGAGCAGTTCTTC. Its translation is CASSLDGTSGINEQFF.

This clone has a handful of counts. CDR3 DNA: TGCGCCAGCAGCCAATATATTGGACGCGACTCTGGAAACACCATATATTTT. It specifies CASSQYIGRDSGNTIYF. This chain connects TRBV4-3 to TRBJ1-3; D unclear. The CDR3 runs 17 residues. Germline values: CDR1 LGHNA, CDR2 YSLEER. Between the trimmed V and J ends, which lost 2 bases and 0 bases, there was a span of 14 bases.

The V gene is TRBV24-1, the J gene TRBJ1-3, with 7 nucleotides matching TRBD1. Trimming took 4 bases from V and 3 from J; bases not matched to a gene: 5. The CDR3 is 15 residues long. Germline V lookup: CDR1 KGHDR, CDR2 SFDVKD. This CDR3 reads CATSEYRGGGNTIYF. The CDR3 DNA reads as TGTGCCACCAGTGAGTACAGGGGAGGTGGAAACACCATATATTTT.

This sequence joins TRBV6-5 and TRBJ1-4; no firm D call. The CDR3 loop spans 15 amino acids. V shed 6 bases and J shed 3 bases, with 14 bases lying between them. Germline V gives CDR1 MNHEY, CDR2 SVGAGI. CDR3 DNA: TGTGCCAGCAGCGCCTCGTGGAATTCTAATGAAAAACTGTTTTTT. It yields the protein CASSASWNSNEKLFF.